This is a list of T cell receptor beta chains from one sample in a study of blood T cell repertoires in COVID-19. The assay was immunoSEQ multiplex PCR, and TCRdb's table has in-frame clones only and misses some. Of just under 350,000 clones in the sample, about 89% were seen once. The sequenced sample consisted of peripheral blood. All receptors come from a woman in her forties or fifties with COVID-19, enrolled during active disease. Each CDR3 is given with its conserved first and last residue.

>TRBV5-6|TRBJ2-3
CASTSTVLGGRLGTQYF
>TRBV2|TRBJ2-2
CASSGPLLQGQAAGELFF
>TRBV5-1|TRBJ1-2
CASSSGKVTNYGYTF
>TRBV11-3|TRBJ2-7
CASSPQGPDYEQYF
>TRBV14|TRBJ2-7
CASSRLAGGRYEQYF
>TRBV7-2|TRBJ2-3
CASSVSGSTDTQYF
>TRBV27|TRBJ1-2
CASSSPPGRSNYGYTF
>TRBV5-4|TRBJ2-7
CASSHGTSGSRYEQYF
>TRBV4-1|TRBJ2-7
CASSPRPSGNTYEQYF
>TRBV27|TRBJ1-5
CASSLAGYSNQPQHF
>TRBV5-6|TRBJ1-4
CASSLLGHLNEKLFF
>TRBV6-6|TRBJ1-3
CASSPGQGFGNTIYF
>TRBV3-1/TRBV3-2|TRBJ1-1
CASSQDSYTEAFF
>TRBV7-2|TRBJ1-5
CASSSWTGGGNQPQHF
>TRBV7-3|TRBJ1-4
CASSLSGQGEKLFF
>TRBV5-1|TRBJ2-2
CASSLQFGELFF
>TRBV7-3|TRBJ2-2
CASSSQGATGELFF
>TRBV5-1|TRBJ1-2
CASSLPGPGYGYTF